This TCR beta chain was captured in a study of cytomegalovirus exposure and HLA in healthy donors. The length of the CDR3 is 14 residues. V lost 4 bases, J lost 3 bases, and 16 bases lay in between. Germline values: CDR1 SQVTM, CDR2 ANQGSEA. With 60 Vbeta and 13 Jbeta primers, the PCR was carried out. The data were produced by immunoSEQ multiplex PCR, yet TCRdb's version contains in-frame clones alone and is incomplete. Of more than 150,000 clones listed, roughly 78% are singletons. Comment on this clone: Its specificity is unknown.

Study-wide results and caveats: TCR association rates varied by HLA locus in a later analysis, with DRB1 highest and HLA-C lowest.

The rearrangement links TRBV29-1 to TRBJ2-7, with TRBD2 as a possible D gene (7 bases). The source is a woman in her twenties or thirties in good health and CMV-seronegative. Material: PBMCs. CDR3 residues: CSVGGGLARYEQYF. CDR3 DNA: TGCAGCGTTGGGGGGGGCCTCGCCCGCTACGAGCAGTACTTC.